The 27 T cell receptor beta chains below were found in one sample sequenced in a study of T cell repertoires in cytomegalovirus infection (dated by TCRdb to about 2019). TCRdb names Illumina HiSeq 1500 as the instrument used. In-frame beta chains were kept once TCRdb had trimmed the public reads at Q25 with fastp and called clones with MiXCR. Merged by CDR3 protein, the rows form single entries marked with the most common genes and DNA. The table for this sample lists around 120,000 distinct CDR3 sequences; approximately 9.2% of them were counted only once. The leading ten clones occupy over 9% of the sample. Sequencing was carried out using PBMCs. The receptors here all came from a human donor in good health (CMV status not recorded). Some clones in this sample may be carry-over from other donors' samples.

This rearrangement joins TRBV25-1 to TRBJ2-1, with D possibly being TRBD2 (6 bases). The V gene lost 4 bases and the J gene lost 5 bases, with 18 bases spanning the gap. The germline CDR1 and CDR2 sequences are MGHDK and SYGVNS. CDR3 length equals 16 residues. This CDR3 reads CASSGTRAGYHNEQFF. Here the CDR3 DNA reads TGTGCCAGCAGTGGGACACGGGCGGGATACCACAATGAGCAGTTCTTC.

This clonotype showed up many times. This chain links TRBV7-2 with TRBJ2-1; possibly TRBD2 for D (7 bases). V was shortened by 6 bases and J by 9 bases, with 18 bases between the two germline ends. The CDR3 length is 14 residues. Germline CDR1 SGHTA, CDR2 FQGNSA. The CDR3 is CASSRGGSAGEQFF. The CDR3 bases are TGTGCCAGCAGTAGGGGGGGGTCGGCGGGTGAGCAGTTCTTC. Looking up the rest from reference TRBV7-2 and TRBJ2-1 gives the full variable domain: GAGVSQSPSNKVTEKGKDVELRCDPISGHTALYWYRQSLGQGLEFLIYFQGNSAPDKSGLPSDRFSAERTGGSVSTLTIQRTQQEDSAVYLCASSRGGSAGEQFFGPGTRLTVL.

This clonotype has a single count. V and J are TRBV5-1 and TRBJ1-1; D unclear. Germline-derived CDR1 and CDR2 are SGHRS and YFSETQ. V was shortened by 0 bases and J by 4 bases, with 10 bases between the two germline ends. The CDR3 covers 14 residues. CDR3 coding DNA: TGCGCCAGCAGCTTGGGCTCTCCTTCCACTGAAGCTTTCTTT. Residues: CASSLGSPSTEAFF.

This clonotype occurred many times. The genes are TRBV29-1 and TRBJ2-7; TRBD1 is a possible D gene (6 bases). Germline assignment: CDR1 SQVTM and CDR2 ANQGSEA. The CDR3 runs to 13 residues. V was clipped by 4 bases and J by 2 bases, with 12 bases between them. In DNA form, the CDR3 reads TGCAGCGTTGTTTTCAGGGACACCTACGAGCAGTACTTC. Translating gives CSVVFRDTYEQYF.

Points on this clonotype: This could be a read error, since a much larger clone is one nucleotide away. The chain uses TRBV14 and TRBJ1-1; D is unresolved. The CDR3 sequence is 15 residues long. Germline CDR1 and CDR2: SGHDN and FVKESK. The CDR3: CASSQDGVRNSEAFF. As DNA, the CDR3 is TGTGCCAGCAGCCAAGACGGGGTCCGGAACTCTGAAGCTTTCTTT.

This clonotype has more than one count but fewer than ten. This clone may be a read error of a much larger clone one base away. The gene calls are TRBV6-2 or TRBV6-3 and TRBJ2-6, with D hard to call. Germline V gives CDR1 MNHEY, CDR2 SVGEGT. Trimming cost V 6 bases and J 0 bases, with 6 bases left between them. The length of the CDR3 is 14 residues. Written as DNA, the CDR3 is TGTGCCAGCAGCTTCCGCTCTGGGGCCAACGTCCTGACTTTC. Amino acids: CASSFRSGANVLTF.

This clonotype was counted many times. The chain recombines TRBV5-1 with TRBJ1-1; TRBD1 might be the D (5 bases). Per the germline V gene, CDR1 is SGHRS and CDR2 is YFSETQ. The CDR3 loop spans 15 amino acids. The ends were cut back, 3 bases at V and 5 bases at J, with 17 bases in the middle. The CDR3 DNA reads as TGCGCCAGCAGCTCGGGAGAGGGACGCTTTACTGAAGCTTTCTTT. It translates to CASSSGEGRFTEAFF. The full variable domain, rest sourced from reference TRBV5-1 and TRBJ1-1, is KAGVTQTPRYLIKTRGQQVTLSCSPISGHRSVSWYQQTPGQGLQFLFEYFSETQRNKGNFPGRFSGRQFSNSRSEMNVSTLELGDSALYLCASSSGEGRFTEAFFGQGTRLTVV.

This clonotype appeared many times. The V and J genes are TRBV6-2 or TRBV6-3 and TRBJ2-3, with 11 nucleotides matching TRBD2. The CDR3 is 18 amino acids. V was pared by 6 bases and J by 8 bases, with 19 bases of the junction left unmatched. CDR1 is MNHEY, CDR2 SVGEGT, per germline. CDR3 nucleotide sequence: TGTGCCAGCAGCATGCCGGGACTAGCGGCACCCGGGATTGTTACGCAGTATTTT. This translates into CASSMPGLAAPGIVTQYF.

This clonotype was counted at least ten times. The CDR3 loop is CASSLRYEQYF. The DNA for the CDR3 is TGTGCCAGCAGCTTACGCTACGAGCAGTACTTC. The genes are TRBV7-2 and TRBJ2-7; D gene ambiguous. Germline values: CDR1 SGHTA, CDR2 FQGNSA. The CDR3 has 11 residues. The V end was cut by 2 bases, the J end by 3 bases, with 2 bases between.

This clonotype has a count of ten or more. The chain recombines TRBV5-1 with TRBJ2-6, with no clear D. Trimming removed 0 bases at V and 3 bases at J, with 7 bases between. CDR1 and CDR2 from the germline V gene are SGHRS and YFSETQ. The CDR3 loop spans 15 amino acids. The CDR3 bases are TGCGCCAGCAGCTTGGCCCTAGGTGGGGCCAACGTCCTGACTTTC. Encoded protein: CASSLALGGANVLTF. The variable domain in full, with the rest retrieved from reference TRBV5-1 and TRBJ2-6, is KAGVTQTPRYLIKTRGQQVTLSCSPISGHRSVSWYQQTPGQGLQFLFEYFSETQRNKGNFPGRFSGRQFSNSRSEMNVSTLELGDSALYLCASSLALGGANVLTFGAGSRLTVL.

The V call is TRBV3-1, the J call TRBJ2-5; D remains unclear. CDR3 length: 14 residues. V lost 0 bases, J lost 4 bases, and 9 bases lay in between. Per germline, CDR1 LGHDT and CDR2 YNNKEL (reference sequence). CDR3 protein: CASSQEQPLETQYF. The CDR3 region has the DNA TGTGCCAGCAGCCAAGAACAACCCCTAGAGACCCAGTACTTC.

This clonotype was picked up one time. This chain connects TRBV12-3 or TRBV12-4 to TRBJ1-1; D unresolved. The CDR3 spans 13 residues. The V gene lost 6 bases and the J gene lost 0 bases, with 8 bases spanning the gap. CDR3 residues: CASRGFMNTEAFF. CDR3 coding DNA: TGTGCCAGCAGGGGGTTTATGAACACTGAAGCTTTCTTT.

V and J are TRBV29-1 and TRBJ1-1; weak D call: TRBD1 (6 bases). V was shortened by 5 bases and J by 5 bases, with 15 bases between the two germline ends. Germline assignment: CDR1 SQVTM and CDR2 ANQGSEA. The length of the CDR3 is 13 residues. The CDR3 loop reads CSVIMRGATEAFF. CDR3 coding DNA: TGCAGCGTTATAATGCGGGGGGCGACTGAAGCTTTCTTT.

This clonotype was found many times. The chain links TRBV2 to TRBJ2-1, with D possibly matching TRBD2 (5 bases). CDR3 length equals 15 residues. Germline CDR1 is SNHLY and CDR2 is FYNNEI. V was trimmed by 7 bases and J by 0 bases, leaving 13 bases between them. The CDR3, as DNA: TGTGCCAGCAATCCCAGGAGGAGCTCCTACAATGAGCAGTTCTTC. Translated: CASNPRRSSYNEQFF.

This clonotype was detected only a few times. This chain connects TRBV7-9 to TRBJ1-1; D not certain. Germline loops: CDR1 SEHNR, CDR2 FQNEAQ (reference sequence). This CDR3 region has 14 residues. The V end lost 2 bases, the J end lost 4 bases, and 11 bases lay between the germline ends. The CDR3 sequence: CASSLSAQTTEAFF. The DNA of the CDR3 is TGTGCCAGCAGCTTATCGGCGCAGACCACTGAAGCTTTCTTT.

The sample holds many counts of this clonotype. Here the CDR3 reads CASSFRDTSYEQYF. In nucleotides, the CDR3 is TGTGCCAGCAGTTTCCGGGACACATCCTACGAGCAGTACTTC. V is TRBV7-6 and J is TRBJ2-7; a weak D match, TRBD1 (6 bases). Trimming took 6 bases from V and 1 from J, leaving 13 bases between them. CDR1 and CDR2 (germline): SGHVS, FNYEAQ. The CDR3 extends over 14 amino acids.

About this clonotype itself: One end of the junction is discordant with germline, which a read error may explain. The chain joins TRBV2 to TRBJ1-3, with D uncertain. Germline loops: CDR1 SNHLY, CDR2 FYNNEI. The CDR3 contains 15 residues. The CDR3, as DNA: TGTGCCAGCAGTGATGGTGGGGTGGGTGGAAACACCCTATATTTT. Its translation is CASSDGGVGGNTLYF. Based on the CDR3 plus reference TRBV2 and TRBJ1-3, the full variable domain is EPEVTQTPSHQVTQMGQEVILRCVPISNHLYFYWYRQILGQKVEFLVSFYNNEISEKSEIFDDQFSVERPDGSNFTLKIRSTKLEDSAMYFCASSDGGVGGNTLYFGEGSWLTVV.

This clonotype has a count of ten or more. The chain joins TRBV11-2 to TRBJ1-1, with TRBD1 matching over 7 bases. V was pared by 2 bases and J by 4 bases, with 7 bases of the junction left unmatched. There are 15 residues in the CDR3. The germline V gene has CDR1 SGHAT and CDR2 FQNNGV. The CDR3 DNA reads TGTGCCAGCAGCTTAAGGTTCGGGACAGTCACTGAAGCTTTCTTT. Translation gives CASSLRFGTVTEAFF.

Ten or more counts support this clonotype. This chain connects TRBV11-2 to TRBJ2-5, with a weak D call TRBD2 (6 bases). CDR3 size: 16 residues. CDR1 is SGHAT and CDR2 is FQNNGV in the germline V gene. Trimming took off 0 bases at V and 7 bases at J, with 18 bases between the two ends. CDR3 DNA sequence: TGTGCCAGCAGCTTAGAGGGAGGACTCCCATCGTTGACCCAGTACTTC. This gives the protein CASSLEGGLPSLTQYF.

This clonotype was picked up many times. The J gene is TRBJ2-3, the V gene TRBV20-1, with D possibly TRBD2 on 6 matching bases. The CDR3 is made up of 14 amino acids. Trimming took 6 bases from V and 4 from J, leaving 17 bases between them. Per germline, CDR1 DFQATT and CDR2 SNEGSKA (reference sequence). CDR3 nucleotide sequence: TGCAGTGCCCAGGGACTCCAAGCGGCAGATACGCAGTATTTT. Translating gives CSAQGLQAADTQYF.

This clonotype has a count of ten or more. This rearrangement joins TRBV12-3 or TRBV12-4 to TRBJ1-4; D may be TRBD1 (5 bases). The CDR3 is 14 amino acids. Trimming left V 2 bases short and J 1 base short, with 5 bases between. The CDR3 nucleotides are TGTGCCAGCAGTTTACAGGGAACTAATGAAAAACTGTTTTTT. Its translation: CASSLQGTNEKLFF.

This clonotype was recorded at least ten times. The chain links TRBV2 to TRBJ1-1, with unresolved D. V lost 4 bases and J 2 bases, leaving 11 bases between the germline ends. In germline, CDR1 is SNHLY, CDR2 FYNNEI. CDR3 size: 14 residues. CDR3 sequence: CASSGVSHNTEAFF. The CDR3 DNA sequence: TGTGCCAGCAGTGGGGTCAGCCACAACACTGAAGCTTTCTTT. Based on the CDR3 plus reference TRBV2 and TRBJ1-1, the full variable domain is EPEVTQTPSHQVTQMGQEVILRCVPISNHLYFYWYRQILGQKVEFLVSFYNNEISEKSEIFDDQFSVERPDGSNFTLKIRSTKLEDSAMYFCASSGVSHNTEAFFGQGTRLTVV.

This clonotype occurred a few times. This chain joins TRBV20-1 and TRBJ1-5; D gene ambiguous. V was trimmed by 3 bases and J by 2 bases, leaving 11 bases between them. Germline V gives CDR1 DFQATT, CDR2 SNEGSKA (reference sequence). The CDR3 has 14 residues. The DNA for the CDR3 is TGCAGTGCTAGGTCAGCAGGACGCAATCAGCCCCAGCATTTT. It yields the protein CSARSAGRNQPQHF.

In this sample, this clonotype turned up a few times. The chain employs TRBV7-8 and TRBJ1-1; D gene unclear. Looked up from germline, CDR1 is SGHVS and CDR2 is FQNEAQ. Trimming pared 7 bases from V and 0 bases from J, leaving 15 bases between. CDR3 length: 15 amino acids. CDR3 residues: CASTPAGLLNTEAFF. The CDR3 DNA reads TGTGCCAGCACCCCAGCCGGGCTTTTGAACACTGAAGCTTTCTTT.

This clonotype was detected many times. The chain employs TRBV4-1 and TRBJ1-5; 9 bases are a match to TRBD1. The CDR3 has 15 residues. The V and J ends lost 5 bases and 5 bases, in that order; junction bases with no gene match: 7. CDR1 and CDR2 (germline): MGHRA, YSYEKL. CDR3 amino acids: CASSEWGQGHQPQHF. The CDR3 DNA reads as TGCGCCAGCAGCGAGTGGGGACAGGGTCATCAGCCCCAGCATTTT.

The J gene is TRBJ2-7, the V gene TRBV20-1; D remains ambiguous. V shed 5 bases and J shed 7 bases, with 15 bases lying between them. Germline V lookup: CDR1 DFQATT, CDR2 SNEGSKA (reference sequence). The CDR3 is 12 amino acids. CDR3 sequence reads: CSARRASDEQYF. CDR3 bases: TGCAGTGCTCGAAGGGCCTCCGATGAGCAGTACTTC.

This clonotype came up many times. The V and J genes are TRBV2 and TRBJ2-5, with no clear D. The length of the CDR3 is 13 residues. CDR1 is SNHLY, CDR2 FYNNEI, per germline. Trimming cost V 6 bases and J 2 bases, with 10 bases left between them. The CDR3 DNA follows: TGTGCCAGCAGCTCGGATCTGCAAGAGACCCAGTACTTC. This encodes CASSSDLQETQYF.